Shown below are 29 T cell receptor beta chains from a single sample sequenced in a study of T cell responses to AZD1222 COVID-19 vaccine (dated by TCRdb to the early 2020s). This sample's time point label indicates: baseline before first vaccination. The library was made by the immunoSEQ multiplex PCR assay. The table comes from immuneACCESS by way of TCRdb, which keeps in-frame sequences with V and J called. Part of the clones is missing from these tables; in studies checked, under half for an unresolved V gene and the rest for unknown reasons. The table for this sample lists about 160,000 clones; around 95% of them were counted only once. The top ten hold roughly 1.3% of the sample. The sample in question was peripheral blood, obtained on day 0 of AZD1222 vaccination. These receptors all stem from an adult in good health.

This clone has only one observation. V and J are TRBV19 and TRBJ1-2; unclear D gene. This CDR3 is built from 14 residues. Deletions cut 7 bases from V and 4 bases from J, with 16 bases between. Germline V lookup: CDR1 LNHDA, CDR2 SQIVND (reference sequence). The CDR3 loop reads CASTDPAELYGYTF. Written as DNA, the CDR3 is TGTGCCAGTACCGATCCGGCGGAACTCTATGGCTACACCTTC.

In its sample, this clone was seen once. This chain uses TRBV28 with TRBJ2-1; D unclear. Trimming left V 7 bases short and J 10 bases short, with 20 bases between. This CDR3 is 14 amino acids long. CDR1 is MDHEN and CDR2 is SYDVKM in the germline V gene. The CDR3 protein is CASIHPRAPWEQFF. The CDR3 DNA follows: TGTGCCAGCATCCACCCTAGGGCCCCCTGGGAGCAGTTCTTC.

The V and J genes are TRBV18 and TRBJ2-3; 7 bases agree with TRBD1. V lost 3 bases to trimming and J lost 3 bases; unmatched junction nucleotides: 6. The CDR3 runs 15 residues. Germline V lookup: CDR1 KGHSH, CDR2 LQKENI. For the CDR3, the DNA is TGTGCCAGCTCACCCACAGGGGTAGGTACAGATACGCAGTATTTT. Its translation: CASSPTGVGTDTQYF.

The CDR3 reads CGTGNTGELFF. The CDR3 nucleotides are TGTGGGACAGGGAACACCGGGGAGCTGTTTTTT. The chain has TRBV25-1 and TRBJ2-2; 7 nucleotides line up with TRBD1. Germline lookup yields CDR1 MGHDK and CDR2 SYGVNS. The CDR3 covers 11 residues.

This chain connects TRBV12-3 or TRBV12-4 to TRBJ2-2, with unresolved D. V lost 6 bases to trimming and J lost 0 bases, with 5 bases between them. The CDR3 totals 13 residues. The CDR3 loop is CASRRSNTGELFF. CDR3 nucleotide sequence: TGTGCCAGCAGGAGGTCGAACACCGGGGAGCTGTTTTTT.

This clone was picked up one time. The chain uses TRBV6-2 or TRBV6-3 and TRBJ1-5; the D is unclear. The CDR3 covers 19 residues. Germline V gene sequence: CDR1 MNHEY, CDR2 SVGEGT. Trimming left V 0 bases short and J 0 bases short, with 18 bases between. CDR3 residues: CASSYSILRRRPSNQPQHF. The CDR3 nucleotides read TGTGCCAGCAGTTACTCGATTTTACGACGGAGACCTAGCAATCAGCCCCAGCATTTT.

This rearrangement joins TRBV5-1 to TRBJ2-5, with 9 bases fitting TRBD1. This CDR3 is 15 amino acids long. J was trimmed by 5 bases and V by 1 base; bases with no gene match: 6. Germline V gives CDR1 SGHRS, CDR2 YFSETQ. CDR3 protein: CASSLPGTGLETQYF. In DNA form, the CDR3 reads TGCGCCAGCAGCTTGCCCGGGACAGGGTTGGAGACCCAGTACTTC.

The CDR3 nucleotides are TGTGCCAGCAGCTTAGGTCCGCGGACGCCTTATTCACCCCTCCACTTT. It is translated as CASSLGPRTPYSPLHF. V gene TRBV7-2 combines with J gene TRBJ1-6; D is unresolved. The V and J ends lost 1 base and 8 bases respectively, with 15 bases between them. This CDR3 has 16 amino acids. Germline values: CDR1 SGHTA, CDR2 FQGNSA. The variable domain in full, completed from reference TRBV7-2 and TRBJ1-6, reads GAGVSQSPSNKVTEKGKDVELRCDPISGHTALYWYRQSLGQGLEFLIYFQGNSAPDKSGLPSDRFSAERTGGSVSTLTIQRTQQEDSAVYLCASSLGPRTPYSPLHFGNGTRLTVT.

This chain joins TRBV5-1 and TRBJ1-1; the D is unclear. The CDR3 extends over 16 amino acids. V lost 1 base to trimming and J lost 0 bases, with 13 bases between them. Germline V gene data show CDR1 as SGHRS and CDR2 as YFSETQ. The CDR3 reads CASSLSSALMNTEAFF. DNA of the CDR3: TGCGCCAGCAGCTTGTCCTCGGCGTTAATGAACACTGAAGCTTTCTTT. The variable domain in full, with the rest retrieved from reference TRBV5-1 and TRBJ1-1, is KAGVTQTPRYLIKTRGQQVTLSCSPISGHRSVSWYQQTPGQGLQFLFEYFSETQRNKGNFPGRFSGRQFSNSRSEMNVSTLELGDSALYLCASSLSSALMNTEAFFGQGTRLTVV.

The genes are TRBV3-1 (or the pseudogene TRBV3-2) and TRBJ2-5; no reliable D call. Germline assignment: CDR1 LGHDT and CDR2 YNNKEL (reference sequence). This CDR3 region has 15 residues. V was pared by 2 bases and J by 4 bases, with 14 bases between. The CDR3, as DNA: TGTGCCAGCAGCCAAAAGGGTGTTGGGATAGAGACCCAGTACTTC. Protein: CASSQKGVGIETQYF.

CDR3 amino acids: CASSLAGGVTYEQYV. CDR3 DNA: TGTGCCAGCAGCTTGGCAGGGGGAGTAACCTACGAGCAGTACGTC. The V and J genes are TRBV5-5 and TRBJ2-7, with 7 bases identical to TRBD1. CDR1 and CDR2 (germline): SGHKS, YYEKEE (reference sequence). The CDR3 runs to 15 residues. Unmatched junction bases numbered 5, after V lost 0 bases and J lost 2 bases.

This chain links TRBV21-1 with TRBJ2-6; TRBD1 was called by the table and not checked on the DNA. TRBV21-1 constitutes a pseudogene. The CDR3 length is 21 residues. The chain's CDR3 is CASSRRTGGDTHNSGANVLTF. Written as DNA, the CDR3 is TGTGCCAGCAGCCGCCGGACAGGGGGCGATACTCATAACTCTGGGGCCAACGTCCTGACTTTC.

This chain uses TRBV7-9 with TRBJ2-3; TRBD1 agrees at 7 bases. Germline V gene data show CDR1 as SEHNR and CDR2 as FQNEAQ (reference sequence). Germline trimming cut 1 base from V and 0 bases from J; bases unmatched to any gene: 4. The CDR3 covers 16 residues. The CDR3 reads CASSLVTGASTDTQYF. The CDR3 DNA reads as TGTGCCAGCAGCTTAGTTACAGGGGCTAGCACAGATACGCAGTATTTT.

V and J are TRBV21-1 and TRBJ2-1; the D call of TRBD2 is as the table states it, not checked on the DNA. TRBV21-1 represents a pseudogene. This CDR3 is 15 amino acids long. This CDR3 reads CASSKIAGGRDEQFF. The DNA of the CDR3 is TGTGCCAGCAGCAAAATAGCGGGGGGCCGGGATGAGCAGTTCTTC.

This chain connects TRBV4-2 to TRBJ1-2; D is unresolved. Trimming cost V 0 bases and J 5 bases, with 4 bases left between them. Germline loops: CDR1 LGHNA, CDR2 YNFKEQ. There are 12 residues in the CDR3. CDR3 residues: CASSQDPYGYTF. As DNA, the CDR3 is TGTGCCAGCAGCCAAGATCCGTATGGCTACACCTTC.

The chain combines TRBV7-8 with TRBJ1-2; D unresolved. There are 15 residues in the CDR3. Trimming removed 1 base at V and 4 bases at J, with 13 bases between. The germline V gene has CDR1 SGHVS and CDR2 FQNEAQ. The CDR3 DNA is TGTGCCAGCAGCTTAGTCGGCAGTAACCCCTATGGCTACACCTTC. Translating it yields CASSLVGSNPYGYTF.

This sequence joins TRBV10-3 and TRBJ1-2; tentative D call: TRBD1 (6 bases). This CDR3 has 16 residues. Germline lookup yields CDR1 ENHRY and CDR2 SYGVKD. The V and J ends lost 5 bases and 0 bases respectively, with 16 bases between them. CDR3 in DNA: TGTGCCATCAGTACACGACAGGCACAATCTAACTATGGCTACACCTTC. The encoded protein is CAISTRQAQSNYGYTF.

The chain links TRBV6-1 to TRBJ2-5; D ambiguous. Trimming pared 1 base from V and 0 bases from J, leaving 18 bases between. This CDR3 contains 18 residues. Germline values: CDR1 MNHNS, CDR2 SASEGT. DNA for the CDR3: TGTGCCAGCAGTGAAGAGACCATTGCTACAAGTGACCAAGAGACCCAGTACTTC. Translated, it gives CASSEETIATSDQETQYF.

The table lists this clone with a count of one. The DNA of the CDR3 is TGTGCCAGCAGTATCGGGACAGTCCCAGGAAAACTGTTTTTT. Protein: CASSIGTVPGKLFF. The rearrangement links TRBV27 to TRBJ1-4, with TRBD1 matching 7 bases. V was pared by 5 bases and J by 10 bases, with 10 bases of the junction left unmatched. The CDR3 extends over 14 amino acids. CDR1 MNHEY and CDR2 SMNVEV come from the germline V gene (reference sequence). Full variable domain (outside the CDR3, taken from reference TRBV27 and TRBJ1-4): EAQVTQNPRYLITVTGKKLTVTCSQNMNHEYMSWYRQDPGLGLRQIYYSMNVEVTDKGDVPEGYKVSRKEKRNFPLILESPSPNQTSLYFCASSIGTVPGKLFFGSGTQLSVL.

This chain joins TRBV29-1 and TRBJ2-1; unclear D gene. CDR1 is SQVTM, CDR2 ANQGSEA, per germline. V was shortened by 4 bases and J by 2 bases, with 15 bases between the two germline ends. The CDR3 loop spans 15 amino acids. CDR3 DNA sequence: TGCAGCGTTGCCGTGGGCGCGGACCCCTACAATGAGCAGTTCTTC. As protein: CSVAVGADPYNEQFF.

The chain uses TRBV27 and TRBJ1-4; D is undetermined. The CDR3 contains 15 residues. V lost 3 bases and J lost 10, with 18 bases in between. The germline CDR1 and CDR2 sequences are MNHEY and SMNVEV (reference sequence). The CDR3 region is CASSFQNAAPGKLFF. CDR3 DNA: TGTGCCAGCAGTTTTCAGAACGCGGCCCCCGGAAAACTGTTTTTT.

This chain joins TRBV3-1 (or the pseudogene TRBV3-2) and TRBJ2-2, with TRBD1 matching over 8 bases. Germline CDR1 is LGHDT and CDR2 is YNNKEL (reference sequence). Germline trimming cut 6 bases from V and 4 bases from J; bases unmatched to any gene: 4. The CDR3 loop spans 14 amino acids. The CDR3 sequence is CASRFTGGTGELFF. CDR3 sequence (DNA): TGTGCCAGCAGATTTACAGGGGGCACCGGGGAGCTGTTTTTT.

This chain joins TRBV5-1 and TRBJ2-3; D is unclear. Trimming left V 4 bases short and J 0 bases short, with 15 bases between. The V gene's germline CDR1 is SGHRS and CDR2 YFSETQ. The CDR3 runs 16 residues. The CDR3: CASSKSTRVSTDTQYF. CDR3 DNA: TGCGCCAGCAGCAAATCGACTCGTGTGAGCACAGATACGCAGTATTTT.

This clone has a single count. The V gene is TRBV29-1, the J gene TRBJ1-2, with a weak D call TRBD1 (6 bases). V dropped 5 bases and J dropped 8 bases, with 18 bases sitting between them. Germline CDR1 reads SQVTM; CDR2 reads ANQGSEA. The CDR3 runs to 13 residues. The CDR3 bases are TGCAGCGTTTCGGGGGGCACTTCGTCCGGCTACACCTTC. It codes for CSVSGGTSSGYTF.

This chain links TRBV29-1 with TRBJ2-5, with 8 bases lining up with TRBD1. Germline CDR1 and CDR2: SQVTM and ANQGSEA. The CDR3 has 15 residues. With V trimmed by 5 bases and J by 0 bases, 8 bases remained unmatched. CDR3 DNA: TGCAGCGTTTTCCCGCTGACAGGGGACCAAGAGACCCAGTACTTC. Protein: CSVFPLTGDQETQYF.

The CDR3 sequence: CAISESRNTEAFF. CDR3 in DNA: TGTGCCATCAGTGAGTCAAGGAACACTGAAGCTTTCTTT. J is TRBJ1-1 and V is TRBV10-3; D call uncertain. Germline assignment: CDR1 ENHRY and CDR2 SYGVKD. Trimming left V 0 bases short and J 1 base short, with 3 bases between. This CDR3 has 13 residues.

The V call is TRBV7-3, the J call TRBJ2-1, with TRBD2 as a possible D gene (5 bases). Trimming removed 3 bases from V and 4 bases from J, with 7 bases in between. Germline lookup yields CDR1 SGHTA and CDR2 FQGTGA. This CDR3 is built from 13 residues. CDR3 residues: CASSLEEYNEQFF. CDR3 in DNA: TGTGCCAGCAGCTTGGAGGAATACAATGAGCAGTTCTTC.

CDR3 region: CASSLLRGFNTGELFF. As DNA, the CDR3 is TGTGCCAGCAGCTTGTTGAGGGGTTTTAACACCGGGGAGCTGTTTTTT. This chain connects TRBV5-4 to TRBJ2-2; either TRBD1 or TRBD2 may fit D (5 bases each). Germline V gene sequence: CDR1 SGHNT, CDR2 YYREEE (reference sequence). V lost 1 base and J lost 2, with 12 bases in between. The CDR3 is made up of 16 amino acids.

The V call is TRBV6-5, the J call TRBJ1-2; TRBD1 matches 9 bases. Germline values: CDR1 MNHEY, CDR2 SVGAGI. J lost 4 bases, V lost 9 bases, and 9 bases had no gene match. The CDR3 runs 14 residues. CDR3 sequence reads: CASRYRDRAYGYTF. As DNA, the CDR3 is TGTGCCAGTCGGTACCGGGACAGGGCCTATGGCTACACCTTC.